This TCR beta chain was profiled in a study of breast tumors, draining lymph nodes, adjacent tissues. This clonotype has only one observation. At one of its ends the junction is not consistent with the germline gene, which may arise from a read error. TCRdb re-called the multiplex PCR reads through MiXCR, storing one row per CDR3 protein. The repertoire holds roughly 260,000 distinct CDR3 sequences, with over 30% as singletons. The lymph nodes were axillary draining lymph nodes from breast cancer patients. The CDR3 consists of 17 residues. CDR1 and CDR2 from the germline V gene are LGHNT and FRNRAP. Material for sequencing was axillary lymph node tissue. The chain couples TRBV12-5 to TRBJ2-3; 12 bases line up with TRBD2. The sequence was collected from a female donor with breast cancer. Some clones in this sample may be carry-over from other donors' samples. In DNA form, the CDR3 reads TGTGCTAGTGGTTTGGCGGGACTAGCGGGCTTCACAGATGCGCAGTATTTT. It translates to CASGLAGLAGFTDAQYF.